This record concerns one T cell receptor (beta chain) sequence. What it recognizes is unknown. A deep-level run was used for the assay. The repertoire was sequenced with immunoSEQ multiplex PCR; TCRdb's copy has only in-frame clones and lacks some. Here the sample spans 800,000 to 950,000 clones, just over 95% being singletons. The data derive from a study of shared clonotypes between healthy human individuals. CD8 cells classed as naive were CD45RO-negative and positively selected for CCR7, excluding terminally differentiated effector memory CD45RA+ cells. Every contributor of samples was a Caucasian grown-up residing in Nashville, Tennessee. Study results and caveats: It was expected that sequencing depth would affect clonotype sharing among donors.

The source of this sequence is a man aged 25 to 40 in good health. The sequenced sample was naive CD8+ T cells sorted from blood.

The CDR3 DNA is TGTGCCAGCAGCTCCCCTCTAGCGGGAGAGGGCGAGCAGTACTTC. The encoded protein is CASSSPLAGEGEQYF. The chain combines TRBV7-6 with TRBJ2-7; 10 nucleotides line up with TRBD2. J lost 6 bases, V lost 4 bases, and 9 bases had no gene match. The CDR3 length is 15 residues. CDR1 SGHVS and CDR2 FNYEAQ come from the germline V gene.